This TCR beta chain emerged from a study of OX40 agonist ivuxolimab in advanced cancers. Data came from immunoSEQ multiplex PCR; TCRdb stores just in-frame clones and leaves some out. The table includes 65,000 to 80,000 clones, approximately 89% detected once. The germline V gene has CDR1 SGHRS and CDR2 YFSETQ. With 4 bases clipped from V and 4 bases from J, the junction kept 8 bases outside the gene matches. The length of the CDR3 is 17 residues. The chain recombines TRBV5-1 with TRBJ2-3, with 14 positions matching TRBD2. The starting material was CD4+ or CD8+ T cells sorted from blood, obtained in a trial of the OX40 agonist ivuxolimab. This TCR came from an adult with an advanced solid tumor such as melanoma, head and neck, liver or kidney cancer. The CDR3 is CASSTQTSGRGADTQYF. CDR3 bases: TGCGCCAGCAGCACACAGACTAGCGGGAGGGGGGCAGATACGCAGTATTTT.